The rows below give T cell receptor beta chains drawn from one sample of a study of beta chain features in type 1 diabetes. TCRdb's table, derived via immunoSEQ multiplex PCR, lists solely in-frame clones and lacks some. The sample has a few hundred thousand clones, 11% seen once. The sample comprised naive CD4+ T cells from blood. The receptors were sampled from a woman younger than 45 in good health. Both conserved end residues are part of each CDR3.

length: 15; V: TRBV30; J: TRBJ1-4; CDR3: CAWSLGTSYIEKLFF
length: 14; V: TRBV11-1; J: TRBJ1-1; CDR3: CASSFQQMNTEAFF
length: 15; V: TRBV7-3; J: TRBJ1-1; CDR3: CASSLPSRDRVEAFF
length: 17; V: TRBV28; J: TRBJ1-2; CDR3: CASSFSLGVATNYGYTF
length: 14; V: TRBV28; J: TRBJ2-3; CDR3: CASGSTGVTDTQYF
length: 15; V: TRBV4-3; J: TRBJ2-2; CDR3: CASRRIGSDTGELFF
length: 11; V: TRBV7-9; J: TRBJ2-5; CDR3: CASSFSETQYF
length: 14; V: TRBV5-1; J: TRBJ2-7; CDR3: CASSPDRGSYEQYF
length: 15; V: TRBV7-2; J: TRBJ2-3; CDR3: CASSNLVAGTDTQYF
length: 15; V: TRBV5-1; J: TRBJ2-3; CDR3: CASGPAGAGTDTQYF
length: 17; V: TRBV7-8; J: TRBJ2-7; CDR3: CASSAPRLAGNPYEQYF
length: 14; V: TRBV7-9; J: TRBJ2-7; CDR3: CASSSRQGADEQYF
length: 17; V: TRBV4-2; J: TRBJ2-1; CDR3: CASSQDYWQGARNEQFF
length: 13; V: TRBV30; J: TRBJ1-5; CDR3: CAWSGTGDQPQHF
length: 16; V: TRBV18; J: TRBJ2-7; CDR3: CASSPGTGGPEYEQYF
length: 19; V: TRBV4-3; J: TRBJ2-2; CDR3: CASSQDLASGRADTGELFF
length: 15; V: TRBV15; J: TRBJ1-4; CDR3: CATSSRQGFNEKLFF
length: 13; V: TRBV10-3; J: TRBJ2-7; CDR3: CAITPDTNYEQYF
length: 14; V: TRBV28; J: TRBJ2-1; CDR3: CASRTGLEVNEQFF
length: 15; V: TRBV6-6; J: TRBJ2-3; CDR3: CASRGTSGSSDTQYF
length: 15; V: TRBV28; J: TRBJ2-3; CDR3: CASSLRTGVADTQYF
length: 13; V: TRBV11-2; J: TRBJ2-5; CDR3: CASGAGGGETQYF
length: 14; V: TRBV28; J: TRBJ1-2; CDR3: CASNNREWNYGYTF
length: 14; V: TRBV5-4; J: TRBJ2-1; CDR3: CASSLAGARNEQFF
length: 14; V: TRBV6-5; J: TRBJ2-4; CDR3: CASRETGRTNIQYF
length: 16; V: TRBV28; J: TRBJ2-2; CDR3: CASSLIRTKNTGELFF
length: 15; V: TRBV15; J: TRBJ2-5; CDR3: CATSRPPEYQETQYF
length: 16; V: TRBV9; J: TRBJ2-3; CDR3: CASSVASGRAPDTQYF
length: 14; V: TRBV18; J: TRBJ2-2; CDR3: CASSPPTGAGELFF
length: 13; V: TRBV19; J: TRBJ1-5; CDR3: CASSIDEDQPQHF
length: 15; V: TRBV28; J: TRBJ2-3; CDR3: CASAGRSLRTDTQYF
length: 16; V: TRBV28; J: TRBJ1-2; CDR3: CASSTPGQGLSYGYTF
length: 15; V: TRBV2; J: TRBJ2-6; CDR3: CASSTGMAGANVLTF
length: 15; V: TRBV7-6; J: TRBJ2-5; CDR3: CASSLIAGEQETQYF
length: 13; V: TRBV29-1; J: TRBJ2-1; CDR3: CSVDTSGYNEQFF
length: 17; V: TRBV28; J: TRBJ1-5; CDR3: CASTSGGPLYSNQPQHF
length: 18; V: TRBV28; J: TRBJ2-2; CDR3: CASGPSLGGGSNTGELFF